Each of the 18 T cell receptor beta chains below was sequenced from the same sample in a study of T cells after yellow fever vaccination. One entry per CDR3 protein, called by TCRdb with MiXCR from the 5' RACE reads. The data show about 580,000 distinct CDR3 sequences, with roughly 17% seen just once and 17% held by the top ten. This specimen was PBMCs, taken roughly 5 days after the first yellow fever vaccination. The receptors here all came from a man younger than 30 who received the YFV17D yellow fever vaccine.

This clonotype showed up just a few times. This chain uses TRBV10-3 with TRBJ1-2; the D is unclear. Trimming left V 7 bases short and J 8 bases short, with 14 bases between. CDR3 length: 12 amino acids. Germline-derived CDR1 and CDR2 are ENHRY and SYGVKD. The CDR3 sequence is CAITNGEGGYTF. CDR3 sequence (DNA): TGTGCCATCACCAACGGGGAAGGGGGCTACACCTTC.

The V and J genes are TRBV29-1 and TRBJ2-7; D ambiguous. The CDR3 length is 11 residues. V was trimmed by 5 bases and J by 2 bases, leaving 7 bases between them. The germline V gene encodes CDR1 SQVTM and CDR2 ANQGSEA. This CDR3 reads CSVWQPYEQYF. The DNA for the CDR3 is TGCAGCGTTTGGCAGCCCTACGAGCAGTACTTC.

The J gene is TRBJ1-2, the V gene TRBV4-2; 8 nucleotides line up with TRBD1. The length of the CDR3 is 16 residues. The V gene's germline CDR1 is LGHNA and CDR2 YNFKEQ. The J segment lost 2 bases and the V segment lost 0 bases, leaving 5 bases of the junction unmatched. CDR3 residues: CASSQEGAGGNYGYTF. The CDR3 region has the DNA TGTGCCAGCAGCCAAGAAGGAGCAGGGGGCAACTATGGCTACACCTTC.

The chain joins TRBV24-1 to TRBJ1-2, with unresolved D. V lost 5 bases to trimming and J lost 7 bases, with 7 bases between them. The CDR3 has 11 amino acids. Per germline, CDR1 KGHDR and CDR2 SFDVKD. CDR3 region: CATSGWSGYTF. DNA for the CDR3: TGTGCCACCAGTGGATGGAGTGGCTACACCTTC.

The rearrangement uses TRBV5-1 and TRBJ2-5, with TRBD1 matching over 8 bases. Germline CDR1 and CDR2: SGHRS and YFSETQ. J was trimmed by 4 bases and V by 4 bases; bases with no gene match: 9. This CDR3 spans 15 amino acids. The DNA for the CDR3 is TGCGCCAGCAGCCCGCAGGGGGCCTCGGGAGAGACCCAGTACTTC. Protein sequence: CASSPQGASGETQYF.

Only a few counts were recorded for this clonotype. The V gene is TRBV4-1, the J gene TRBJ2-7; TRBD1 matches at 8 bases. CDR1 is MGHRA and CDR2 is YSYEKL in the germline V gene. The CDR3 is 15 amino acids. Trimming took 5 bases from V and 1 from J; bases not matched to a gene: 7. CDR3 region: CASSLQGGPSYEQYF. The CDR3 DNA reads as TGCGCCAGCAGCTTACAGGGGGGCCCTTCCTACGAGCAGTACTTC.

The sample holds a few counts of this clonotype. CDR3 in DNA: TGTGCCAGCAGACCGTCCGGGACTAGCCCCCACAATGAGCAGTTCTTC. Translating gives CASRPSGTSPHNEQFF. The rearrangement links TRBV28 to TRBJ2-1, with TRBD2 matching 9 bases. The trim removed 6 bases at V and 5 bases at J, leaving 11 bases unmatched. The CDR3 loop spans 16 amino acids. Per germline, CDR1 MDHEN and CDR2 SYDVKM.

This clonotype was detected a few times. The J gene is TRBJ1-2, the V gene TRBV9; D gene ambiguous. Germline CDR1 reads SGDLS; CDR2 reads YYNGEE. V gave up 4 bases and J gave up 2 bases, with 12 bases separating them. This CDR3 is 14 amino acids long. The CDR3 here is CASSQEGINYGYTF. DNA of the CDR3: TGTGCCAGCAGCCAAGAGGGTATCAACTATGGCTACACCTTC.

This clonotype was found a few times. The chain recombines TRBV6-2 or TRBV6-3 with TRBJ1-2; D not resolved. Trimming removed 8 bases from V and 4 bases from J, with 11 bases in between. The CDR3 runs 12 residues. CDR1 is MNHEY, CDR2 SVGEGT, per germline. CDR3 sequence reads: CASGGVIYGYTF. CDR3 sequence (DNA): TGTGCCAGCGGCGGGGTGATCTATGGCTACACCTTC.

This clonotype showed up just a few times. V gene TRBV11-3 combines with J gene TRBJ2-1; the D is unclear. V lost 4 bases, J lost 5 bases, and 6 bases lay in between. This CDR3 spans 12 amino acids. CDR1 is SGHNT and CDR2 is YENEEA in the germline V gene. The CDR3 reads CASSSLDNEQFF. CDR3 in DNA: TGTGCCAGCAGCTCCCTAGACAATGAGCAGTTCTTC. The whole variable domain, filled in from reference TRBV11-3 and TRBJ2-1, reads EAGVVQSPRYKIIEKKQPVAFWCNPISGHNTLYWYLQNLGQGPELLIRYENEEAVDDSQLPKDRFSAERLKGVDSTLKIQPAELGDSAVYLCASSSLDNEQFFGPGTRLTVL.

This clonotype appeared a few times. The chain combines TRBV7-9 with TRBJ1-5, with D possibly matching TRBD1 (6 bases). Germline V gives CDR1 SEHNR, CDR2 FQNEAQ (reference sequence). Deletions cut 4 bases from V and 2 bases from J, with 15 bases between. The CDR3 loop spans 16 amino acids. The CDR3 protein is CASSWGGGAGNQPQHF. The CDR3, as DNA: TGTGCCAGCAGCTGGGGCGGGGGGGCCGGCAATCAGCCCCAGCATTTT.

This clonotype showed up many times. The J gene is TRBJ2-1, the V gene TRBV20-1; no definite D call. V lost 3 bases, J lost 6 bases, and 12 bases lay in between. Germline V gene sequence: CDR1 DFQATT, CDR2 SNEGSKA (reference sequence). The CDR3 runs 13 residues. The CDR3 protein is CSARKDPGNEQFF. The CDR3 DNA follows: TGCAGTGCTAGGAAGGACCCGGGCAATGAGCAGTTCTTC.

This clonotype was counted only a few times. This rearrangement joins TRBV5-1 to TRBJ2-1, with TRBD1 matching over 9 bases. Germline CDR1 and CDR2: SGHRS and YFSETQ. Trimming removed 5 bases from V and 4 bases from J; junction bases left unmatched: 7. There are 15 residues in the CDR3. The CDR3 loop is CASSRTGDKYNEQFF. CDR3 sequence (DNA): TGCGCCAGCAGTCGGACAGGGGATAAATACAATGAGCAGTTCTTC.

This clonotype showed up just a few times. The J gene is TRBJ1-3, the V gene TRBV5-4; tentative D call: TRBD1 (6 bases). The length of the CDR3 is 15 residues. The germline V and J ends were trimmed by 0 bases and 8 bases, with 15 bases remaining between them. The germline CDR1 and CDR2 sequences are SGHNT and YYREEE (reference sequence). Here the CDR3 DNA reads TGTGCCAGCAGCTTGGACCGCAGGGGCGGAGACACCATATATTTT. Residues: CASSLDRRGGDTIYF.

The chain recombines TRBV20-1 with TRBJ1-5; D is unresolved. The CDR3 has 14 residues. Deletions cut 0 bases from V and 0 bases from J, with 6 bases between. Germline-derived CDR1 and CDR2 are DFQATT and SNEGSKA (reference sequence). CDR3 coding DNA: TGCAGTGCTAGAGACGGGGATAGCAATCAGCCCCAGCATTTT. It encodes CSARDGDSNQPQHF.

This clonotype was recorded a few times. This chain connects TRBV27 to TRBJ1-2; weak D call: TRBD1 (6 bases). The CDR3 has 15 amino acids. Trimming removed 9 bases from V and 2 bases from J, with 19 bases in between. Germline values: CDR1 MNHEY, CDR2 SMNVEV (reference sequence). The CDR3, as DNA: TGTGCCAGTACCTCTTTCTTGGGGGCGAACTATGGCTACACCTTC. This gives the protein CASTSFLGANYGYTF.

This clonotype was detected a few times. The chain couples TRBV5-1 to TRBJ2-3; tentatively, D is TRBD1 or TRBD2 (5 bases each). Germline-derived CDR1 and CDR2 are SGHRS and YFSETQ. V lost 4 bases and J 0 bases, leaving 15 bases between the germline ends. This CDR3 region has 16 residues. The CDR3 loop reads CASSPTSGPSTDTQYF. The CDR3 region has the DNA TGCGCCAGCAGCCCGACGTCGGGGCCGAGCACAGATACGCAGTATTTT.

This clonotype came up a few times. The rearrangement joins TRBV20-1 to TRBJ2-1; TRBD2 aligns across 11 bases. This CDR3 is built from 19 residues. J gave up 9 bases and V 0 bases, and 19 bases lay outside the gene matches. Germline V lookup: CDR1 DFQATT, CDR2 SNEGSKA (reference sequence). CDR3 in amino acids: CSARDILAGAPHYLSEQFF. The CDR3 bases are TGCAGTGCTAGAGATATACTAGCGGGGGCCCCTCATTACTTGAGTGAGCAGTTCTTC.